Each of the 9 T cell receptor beta chains below was sequenced from the same sample in a study of CD8 T cells in ankylosing spondylitis. TCRdb reprocessed the 5' RACE reads via MiXCR and lists one record per CDR3 protein. The repertoire holds fewer than 250,000 distinct CDR3 sequences, with about 10% as singletons. Material for sequencing was blood, either unsorted or a sorted T cell fraction (not recorded which). The receptors were gathered from a male donor with ankylosing spondylitis or in good health (not recorded which).

This clonotype was detected ten times or more. The rearrangement uses TRBV10-3 and TRBJ2-3; D not resolved. V was shortened by 3 bases and J by 4 bases, with 14 bases between the two germline ends. CDR1 is ENHRY and CDR2 is SYGVKD in the germline V gene. CDR3 length: 15 residues. The CDR3 sequence: CAISDALLSADTQYF. The CDR3 nucleotides are TGTGCCATCAGTGACGCCCTACTTTCGGCAGATACGCAGTATTTT.

This clonotype was detected many times. V gene TRBV12-3 or TRBV12-4 combines with J gene TRBJ2-7, with TRBD1 identical over 8 bases. The CDR3 consists of 14 residues. V shed 7 bases, J shed 3 bases, and the junction held 8 bases outside the gene matches. The CDR3 protein is CASNLRGLDYEQYF. CDR3 nucleotides: TGTGCCAGCAACCTCAGGGGGCTCGACTACGAGCAGTACTTC.

This clonotype was counted many times. This chain connects TRBV29-1 to TRBJ2-4; D call uncertain. The V end lost 6 bases, the J end lost 0 bases, and 6 bases lay between the germline ends. CDR3 length: 12 residues. Germline V lookup: CDR1 SQVTM, CDR2 ANQGSEA. The CDR3 bases are TGCAGCGTGGAGTTAGCCAAAAACATTCAGTACTTC. Protein sequence: CSVELAKNIQYF.

This clonotype was observed many times. The chain has TRBV6-1 and TRBJ2-1; possibly TRBD2 for D (6 bases). The CDR3 runs 13 residues. The V end was cut by 5 bases, the J end by 5 bases, with 10 bases between. Germline CDR1 is MNHNS and CDR2 is SASEGT. This CDR3 is CASSRDSHNEQFF. CDR3 nucleotide sequence: TGTGCCAGCAGTCGGGACTCTCACAATGAGCAGTTCTTC.

The V gene is TRBV5-1, the J gene TRBJ2-5; D is perhaps TRBD2 (5 bases). With 2 bases removed from V and 3 bases from J, the gap between germline ends came to 8 bases. Germline CDR1 and CDR2: SGHRS and YFSETQ. The CDR3 is 13 amino acids. The CDR3 region is CASSFSGEETQYF. The CDR3 region has the DNA TGCGCCAGCAGCTTCTCCGGGGAAGAGACCCAGTACTTC.

Notes on this clonotype: The junction shows a germline mismatch at one end, possibly a read error. The rearrangement uses TRBV5-8 and TRBJ2-1; D unclear. CDR1 and CDR2 (germline): SGHTS, YDEGEE. This CDR3 spans 17 amino acids. The CDR3 DNA reads TGTCCCAGCTGCTTGCCCCCCGGTGCCGCCTATCCCGATGAGCAGTTCTTC. It specifies CPSCLPPGAAYPDEQFF.

The table lists this clonotype with many counts. The genes are TRBV4-1 and TRBJ2-5; TRBD2 might be the D (5 bases). Per the germline V gene, CDR1 is MGHRA and CDR2 is YSYEKL. V was pared by 4 bases and J by 2 bases, with 8 bases between. The CDR3 covers 13 residues. The CDR3 nucleotides are TGCGCCAGCAGCCGAGACTATCAAGAGACCCAGTACTTC. It is translated as CASSRDYQETQYF.

V and J are TRBV30 and TRBJ2-2, with 7 bases matching TRBD2. The V gene end was trimmed by 7 bases and the J gene end by 1 base; junction bases not matched to a gene: 3. Germline V gives CDR1 GTSNPN, CDR2 SVGIG (reference sequence). The CDR3 consists of 13 residues. The CDR3 DNA follows: TGTGCCTTACTAGCGAGGAACACCGGGGAGCTGTTTTTT. Translating gives CALLARNTGELFF.

This clonotype was found a few times. V is TRBV6-2 or TRBV6-3 and J is TRBJ2-5; no definite D call. CDR1 MNHEY and CDR2 SVGEGT come from the germline V gene. There are 13 residues in the CDR3. The germline V and J ends were trimmed by 0 bases and 4 bases, with 6 bases remaining between them. CDR3 in amino acids: CASSYSRSETQYF. The DNA for the CDR3 is TGTGCCAGCAGTTACTCGAGATCAGAGACCCAGTACTTC.